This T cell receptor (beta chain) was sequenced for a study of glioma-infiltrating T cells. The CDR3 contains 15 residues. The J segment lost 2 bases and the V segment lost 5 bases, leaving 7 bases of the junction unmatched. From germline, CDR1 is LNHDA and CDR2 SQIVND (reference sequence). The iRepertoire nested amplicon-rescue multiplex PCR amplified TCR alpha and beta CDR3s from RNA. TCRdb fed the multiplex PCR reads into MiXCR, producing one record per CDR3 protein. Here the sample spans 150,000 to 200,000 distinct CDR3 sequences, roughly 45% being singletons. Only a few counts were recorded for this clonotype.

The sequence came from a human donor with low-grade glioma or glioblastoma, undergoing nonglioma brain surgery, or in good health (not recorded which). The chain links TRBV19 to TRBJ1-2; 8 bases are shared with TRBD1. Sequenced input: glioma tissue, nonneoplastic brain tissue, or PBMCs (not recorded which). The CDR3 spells CASSPFGQGNYGYTF. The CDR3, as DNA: TGTGCCAGTAGTCCCTTTGGACAGGGCAACTATGGCTACACCTTC.